The 19 T cell receptor beta chains below all came from one sample that was sequenced in a study of patients and donors after allogeneic stem cell transplantation. TCRdb re-called the RT-PCR reads through MiXCR, storing one row per CDR3 protein. Of about 160,000 distinct CDR3 sequences in the sample, 24% were seen once. The sample taken for sequencing was blood, either unsorted or a sorted T cell fraction (not recorded which). The receptors here all came from a human donor who was either an allogeneic HSCT recipient or a stem cell or donor lymphocyte infusion donor (not recorded which). It is not recorded whose cells these are; they may come from a transplant donor.

This clonotype has just a few counts. The chain employs TRBV9 and TRBJ1-6, with 9 bases aligning to TRBD1. After removal of 2 bases from V and 7 bases from J, the junction contained 4 bases not matched to a gene. The CDR3 covers 15 residues. The germline V gene encodes CDR1 SGDLS and CDR2 YYNGEE. The CDR3 region has the DNA TGTGCCAGCAGCGTCTTGGGACAGGGAAATTCACCCCTCCACTTT. Its protein product is CASSVLGQGNSPLHF.

This clonotype has at least ten counts. The CDR3 region is CASSEDRANQPQHF. The CDR3 DNA follows: TGTGCCAGCAGTGAAGATCGGGCCAATCAGCCCCAGCATTTT. The chain recombines TRBV6-1 with TRBJ1-5; the D is unclear. Trimming cost V 1 base and J 3 bases, with 7 bases left between them. Germline loops: CDR1 MNHNS, CDR2 SASEGT. CDR3 length: 14 residues.

V gene TRBV19 combines with J gene TRBJ2-1, with D tentatively TRBD1 or TRBD2 (5 bases each). The germline CDR1 and CDR2 sequences are LNHDA and SQIVND (reference sequence). V was trimmed by 7 bases and J by 12 bases, leaving 31 bases between them. The CDR3 extends over 17 amino acids. DNA for the CDR3: TGTGCCAGTACCAATCGACATACTTGGGACGTTCGATCGCGGCAGTTCTTC. Amino acid sequence: CASTNRHTWDVRSRQFF.

The J gene is TRBJ1-4, the V gene TRBV11-2; maybe TRBD1 (5 bases). Germline V CDR1 and CDR2: SGHAT, FQNNGV. This CDR3 has 14 residues. The V end lost 6 bases, the J end lost 8 bases, and 16 bases lay between the germline ends. The CDR3 region has the DNA TGTGCCAGCAGTGGGCCGGGGGTCGGCGAAAAACTGTTTTTT. It is translated as CASSGPGVGEKLFF.

This chain connects TRBV5-1 to TRBJ1-2; a weak D match, TRBD1 (6 bases). V was clipped by 0 bases and J by 6 bases, with 15 bases between them. Per the germline V gene, CDR1 is SGHRS and CDR2 is YFSETQ. This CDR3 has 15 residues. CDR3 nucleotides: TGCGCCAGCAGCTTGGTTTACGGGGGCGCGGATGGCTACACCTTC. Translated, it gives CASSLVYGGADGYTF.

As DNA, the CDR3 is TGTGCCAGCAGCCGCTACATAGGTGAGCAGTTCTTC. Its protein is CASSRYIGEQFF. The rearrangement links TRBV3-1 to TRBJ2-1; D not resolved. V was pared by 4 bases and J by 9 bases, with 10 bases between. Germline values: CDR1 LGHDT, CDR2 YNNKEL (reference sequence). The CDR3 has 12 residues.

This clonotype was seen only a few times. This chain connects TRBV5-1 to TRBJ1-4; a weak D match, TRBD1 (6 bases). V dropped 1 base and J dropped 8 bases, with 12 bases sitting between them. The CDR3 sequence is 14 residues long. Germline values: CDR1 SGHRS, CDR2 YFSETQ. The CDR3 region is CASSLTGNNEKLFF. The CDR3, as DNA: TGCGCCAGCAGCTTGACAGGGAATAACGAAAAACTGTTTTTT. Drawing the rest from reference TRBV5-1 and TRBJ1-4, the complete variable domain is KAGVTQTPRYLIKTRGQQVTLSCSPISGHRSVSWYQQTPGQGLQFLFEYFSETQRNKGNFPGRFSGRQFSNSRSEMNVSTLELGDSALYLCASSLTGNNEKLFFGSGTQLSVL.

The gene calls are TRBV6-1 and TRBJ2-1; D remains unclear. Per germline, CDR1 MNHNS and CDR2 SASEGT. The CDR3 loop spans 13 amino acids. The V and J ends lost 4 bases and 8 bases respectively, with 12 bases between them. CDR3 in amino acids: CASSGTYSDEQFF. The CDR3 DNA reads as TGTGCCAGCAGTGGAACCTATAGTGATGAGCAGTTCTTC.

There are a few counts of this clonotype. The chain employs TRBV7-3 and TRBJ2-2; no definite D call. V was clipped by 3 bases and J by 1 base, with 6 bases between them. CDR3 length: 14 residues. CDR1 and CDR2 (germline): SGHTA, FQGTGA. The CDR3 DNA follows: TGTGCCAGCAGCTTGACCCAGAACACCGGGGAGCTGTTTTTT. Translated: CASSLTQNTGELFF.

CDR3 nucleotides: TGCAGCGCCCTACCTCAAGGCGGTGGGGAGCTGTTTTTT. It encodes CSALPQGGGELFF. This chain links TRBV29-1 with TRBJ2-2; D is ambiguous. The germline CDR1 and CDR2 sequences are SQVTM and ANQGSEA. V was cut by 7 bases and J by 8 bases, with 17 bases left in between. CDR3 length equals 13 residues.

This clonotype appeared a few times. The gene calls are TRBV5-1 and TRBJ2-1; 8 bases are shared with TRBD2. After removal of 4 bases from V and 0 bases from J, the junction contained 12 bases not matched to a gene. The CDR3 length is 18 residues. Germline assignment: CDR1 SGHRS and CDR2 YFSETQ. The CDR3 DNA is TGCGCCAGCAGCAATCCGGAGACTAGCGTCTTCTCCTACAATGAGCAGTTCTTC. It yields the protein CASSNPETSVFSYNEQFF.

This clonotype was detected many times. V gene TRBV4-3 combines with J gene TRBJ1-6; 8 nucleotides agree with TRBD1. Germline-derived CDR1 and CDR2 are LGHNA and YSLEER. The CDR3 sequence is 17 residues long. V was clipped by 0 bases and J by 7 bases; unmatched bases: 8. The CDR3 region is CASSQDRLGTGNSPLHF. CDR3 in DNA: TGCGCCAGCAGCCAAGATCGTTTGGGGACAGGAAATTCACCCCTCCACTTT.

CDR3 sequence (DNA): TGCAGCGCCTATGCAGGGGACTATGGCTACACCTTC. Protein product: CSAYAGDYGYTF. The genes are TRBV29-1 and TRBJ1-2, with D possibly matching TRBD1 (6 bases). Germline V gene sequence: CDR1 SQVTM, CDR2 ANQGSEA. The V end was cut by 7 bases, the J end by 3 bases, with 12 bases between. This CDR3 region has 12 residues.

This chain joins TRBV5-6 and TRBJ2-7; D remains unclear. Germline-derived CDR1 and CDR2 are SGHDT and YYEEEE. The CDR3 consists of 14 residues. Trimming shortened V by 0 bases and J by 3 bases, and 10 bases separated the two germline ends. The CDR3 spells CASSLESVGYEQYF. The CDR3 DNA is TGTGCCAGCAGCTTGGAGTCTGTCGGCTACGAGCAGTACTTC. Using reference TRBV5-6 and TRBJ2-7 for the parts outside the CDR3, the full variable domain is DAGVTQSPTHLIKTRGQQVTLRCSPKSGHDTVSWYQQALGQGPQFIFQYYEEEERQRGNFPDRFSGHQFPNYSSELNVNALLLGDSALYLCASSLESVGYEQYFGPGTRLTVT.

This clonotype was observed at least ten times. The CDR3 protein is CASTLGGAGGYTF. CDR3 bases: TGTGCCAGCACCCTCGGAGGGGCTGGCGGCTACACCTTC. This sequence joins TRBV12-3 or TRBV12-4 and TRBJ1-2; D perhaps matches TRBD1 (5 bases). The CDR3 contains 13 residues. V was pared by 7 bases and J by 8 bases, with 17 bases between.

This clonotype was detected a few times. This chain connects TRBV4-3 to TRBJ2-7; 14 bases agree with TRBD2. The CDR3 totals 17 residues. The ends lost 3 bases at V and 3 bases at J; junction bases unmatched: 7. Germline V gives CDR1 LGHNA, CDR2 YSLEER. CDR3 residues: CASSHTSGLAGGYEQYF. In nucleotides, the CDR3 is TGCGCCAGCAGCCACACTTCAGGACTAGCGGGAGGCTACGAGCAGTACTTC.

This clonotype was seen a few times. The chain joins TRBV30 to TRBJ1-1; the match to TRBD1 covers 9 bases. The trim removed 3 bases at V and 5 bases at J, leaving 4 bases unmatched. The germline gives CDR1 GTSNPN, CDR2 SVGIG (reference sequence). The CDR3 contains 13 residues. Here the CDR3 reads CAWSSGQGTEAFF. As DNA, the CDR3 is TGTGCCTGGAGCTCCGGACAGGGGACTGAAGCTTTCTTT.

The chain carries TRBV5-6 and TRBJ1-4; 8 positions match TRBD1. Germline V gene data show CDR1 as SGHDT and CDR2 as YYEEEE. The CDR3 covers 14 residues. After removal of 4 bases from V and 6 bases from J, the junction contained 5 bases not matched to a gene. For the CDR3, the DNA is TGTGCCAGCAGCGGGGACAGGTGGCATGAAAAACTGTTTTTT. This gives the protein CASSGDRWHEKLFF.

A few counts support this clonotype. The rearrangement joins TRBV7-9 to TRBJ2-3; TRBD2 matches 11 bases. The CDR3 consists of 16 residues. J lost 2 bases, V lost 5 bases, and 6 bases had no gene match. The V gene's germline CDR1 is SEHNR and CDR2 FQNEAQ (reference sequence). The CDR3 DNA follows: TGTGCCAGCAGCCCACTAGCGGGGGAATTCACAGATACGCAGTATTTT. It codes for CASSPLAGEFTDTQYF.